The clone carrying this T cell receptor (beta chain) was seen a single time. As processed by the authors: Using reference gene primer amplification, nucleated cell counts were estimated. The protocol was immunoSEQ multiplex PCR, while the TCRdb copy is restricted to in-frame clones and leaves out a portion. That table supplies the V and J calls and clone size; D and trimming were determined from the DNA. The profile shows roughly 150,000 clones, approximately 91% of them singletons. The data were obtained in a study of blood T cell repertoires in COVID-19. In germline, CDR1 is LNHNV, CDR2 YYDKDF (reference sequence). This CDR3 has 16 amino acids. The V and J ends lost 0 bases and 5 bases respectively, with 11 bases between them.

Sequenced: peripheral blood. The clonotype was recovered from a man younger than 35 with acute or convalescent COVID-19. The genes are TRBV15 and TRBJ1-6; no definite D call. In DNA form, the CDR3 reads TGTGCCACCAGCAGAGATTCTGAAGAGAATAATTCACCCCTCCACTTT. Encoded protein: CATSRDSEENNSPLHF.